These 25 T cell receptor beta chains share one sample of origin, sequenced in a study of cytomegalovirus exposure and HLA in healthy donors (TCRdb year 2017). The library was generated by the immunoSEQ multiplex PCR assay. A mixture of 60 forward primers for TCR Vbeta segments and 13 reverse primers for TCR Jbeta segments was used in the multiplex PCR. TCRdb limited this immuneACCESS table to in-frame rearrangements with V and J called. A share of clones is missing; checked studies link under half to unresolved V genes, and the rest is unexplained. Within this sample are 100,000 or so clones, with around 76% of them counted one time only. The ten top clones hold around 8.8% of the sample. Material for sequencing was PBMCs. The receptors stem from a man aged 35 to 55 in good health and CMV-seropositive.

The rearrangement links TRBV18 to TRBJ2-7; 8 positions match TRBD1. Germline V CDR1 and CDR2: KGHSH, LQKENI. V shed 6 bases and J 2 bases; nucleotides not matched to a gene: 9. The CDR3 runs to 15 residues. DNA for the CDR3: TGTGCCAGCTCGCAAGGACAGGGATTAACCTACGAGCAGTACTTC. Its translation: CASSQGQGLTYEQYF. Based on the CDR3 plus reference TRBV18 and TRBJ2-7, the full variable domain is NAGVMQNPRHLVRRRGQEARLRCSPMKGHSHVYWYRQLPEEGLKFMVYLQKENIIDESGMPKERFSAEFPKEGPSILRIQQVVRGDSAAYFCASSQGQGLTYEQYFGPGTRLTVT.

This clone showed up just a few times. The DNA for the CDR3 is TGTGCCAGCAGCTTGGATTATAGCGGGGGTCGCTCTGGGGCCAACGTCCTGACTTTC. It yields the protein CASSLDYSGGRSGANVLTF. J is TRBJ2-6 and V is TRBV5-4, with TRBD2 matching 9 bases. V lost 0 bases and J lost 0; bases outside the gene matches: 7. There are 19 residues in the CDR3. Per germline, CDR1 SGHNT and CDR2 YYREEE (reference sequence).

This clone was picked up a small number of times. J is TRBJ1-3 and V is TRBV27; no clear D. Trimming cost V 4 bases and J 3 bases, with 10 bases left between them. The CDR3 has 14 residues. Germline assignment: CDR1 MNHEY and CDR2 SMNVEV (reference sequence). The CDR3 nucleotides are TGTGCCAGCAGTTCCGGAACTAGTGGAAACACCATATATTTT. Translation: CASSSGTSGNTIYF.

This chain connects TRBV2 to TRBJ2-3; the D gene is possibly TRBD2 (5 bases). The CDR3 contains 14 residues. Trimming took 7 bases from V and 0 from J, leaving 11 bases between them. CDR1 and CDR2 from the germline V gene are SNHLY and FYNNEI. CDR3 in DNA: TGTGCCAGCAAACGGGATAGGAGCACAGATACGCAGTATTTT. Its translation: CASKRDRSTDTQYF.

The chain couples TRBV19 to TRBJ2-5, with 9 bases lining up with TRBD2. J lost 2 bases, V lost 2 bases, and 3 bases had no gene match. CDR1 LNHDA and CDR2 SQIVND come from the germline V gene (reference sequence). The CDR3 contains 15 residues. For the CDR3, the DNA is TGTGCCAGTAGTATATTCCTAGCGGGGCAAGAGACCCAGTACTTC. It specifies CASSIFLAGQETQYF.

The gene calls are TRBV11-3 and TRBJ2-2, with 7 bases lining up with TRBD2. CDR1 and CDR2 from the germline V gene are SGHNT and YENEEA. J was trimmed by 6 bases and V by 3 bases; bases with no gene match: 10. The CDR3 totals 16 residues. The CDR3 loop reads CASSFRGGTKAGELFF. CDR3 in DNA: TGTGCCAGCAGCTTTCGGGGAGGGACGAAGGCCGGGGAGCTGTTTTTT.

The CDR3 spells CASSLTALYGYTF. CDR3 bases: TGTGCCAGCAGTTTAACAGCCCTATATGGCTACACCTTC. V gene TRBV28 combines with J gene TRBJ1-2; D gene ambiguous. The germline CDR1 and CDR2 sequences are MDHEN and SYDVKM. Trimming took off 2 bases at V and 5 bases at J, with 9 bases between the two ends. The CDR3 is 13 amino acids.

CDR3 nucleotide sequence: TGTGCCAGCAGTTTAGAGGCGGCCCATACGCAGTATTTT. This translates into CASSLEAAHTQYF. This chain uses TRBV27 with TRBJ2-3; no firm D call. This CDR3 is built from 13 residues. Germline V CDR1 and CDR2: MNHEY, SMNVEV (reference sequence). Trimming stripped 2 bases from V and 7 bases from J, with 10 bases between.

This chain connects TRBV30 to TRBJ1-3; 7 nucleotides agree with TRBD1. This CDR3 comprises 13 residues. The ends lost 1 base at V and 6 bases at J; junction bases unmatched: 3. The germline V gene encodes CDR1 GTSNPN and CDR2 SVGIG (reference sequence). Written as DNA, the CDR3 is TGTGCCTGGAGTGAAGGGGGCCTAAACACCATATATTTT. It is translated as CAWSEGGLNTIYF.

This chain uses TRBV2 with TRBJ2-7; D is possibly TRBD2 (6 bases). Trimming left V 3 bases short and J 2 bases short, with 14 bases between. This CDR3 comprises 15 residues. Per germline, CDR1 SNHLY and CDR2 FYNNEI. The CDR3 DNA follows: TGTGCCAGCAGTGAGCGGGGAGAGGTGGCCTACGAGCAGTACTTC. Protein product: CASSERGEVAYEQYF.

CDR3 region: CASSRGQGGTYEQYF. In DNA, the CDR3 is TGTGCCAGCAGCAGGGGACAGGGGGGAACCTACGAGCAGTACTTC. The rearrangement joins TRBV5-5 to TRBJ2-7; 11 nucleotides match TRBD1. This CDR3 spans 15 amino acids. Germline loops: CDR1 SGHKS, CDR2 YYEKEE (reference sequence). Trimming removed 4 bases from V and 2 bases from J; junction bases left unmatched: 5.

This sequence joins TRBV7-2 and TRBJ2-3; 7 bases are a match to TRBD1. Germline V gene lookup returns CDR1 SGHTA and CDR2 FQGNSA. V gave up 5 bases and J gave up 1 base; unmatched junction bases: 6. The length of the CDR3 is 15 residues. The CDR3 loop reads CASSLRQGGTDTQYF. CDR3 sequence (DNA): TGTGCCAGCAGCCTTCGACAGGGCGGCACAGATACGCAGTATTTT.

In DNA, the CDR3 is TGTGCCAGTAAGTCGGGAGGGCTGAGCTCCTACAATGAGCAGTTCTTC. This gives the protein CASKSGGLSSYNEQFF. The chain combines TRBV19 with TRBJ2-1; TRBD2 agrees at 8 bases. Germline V gene data show CDR1 as LNHDA and CDR2 as SQIVND (reference sequence). This CDR3 contains 16 residues. V shed 7 bases, J shed 0 bases, and the junction held 8 bases outside the gene matches.

This clone was seen more than once but under ten times. The chain recombines TRBV29-1 with TRBJ1-4, with TRBD1 identical over 10 bases. With V trimmed by 3 bases and J by 7 bases, 5 bases remained unmatched. The CDR3 consists of 14 residues. Germline values: CDR1 SQVTM, CDR2 ANQGSEA. For the CDR3, the DNA is TGCAGCGTTGAGGAGGGGACAGGGGCTGAAAAACTGTTTTTT. It is translated as CSVEEGTGAEKLFF.

In the case of this clone: At one of its ends the junction is not consistent with the germline gene, which may arise from a read error. V usage is TRBV7-9 and J usage is TRBJ2-6; the match to TRBD1 covers 7 bases. CDR1 and CDR2 from the germline V gene are SEHNR and FQNEAQ (reference sequence). There are 14 residues in the CDR3. This CDR3 reads CSSSLGTDTLILTF. As DNA, the CDR3 is TGTTCCAGCAGCTTAGGGACAGACACCCTCATCCTGACTTTC.

This clone was counted only a few times. This rearrangement joins TRBV5-5 to TRBJ1-4; D is unclear. The CDR3 covers 12 residues. Trimming left V 4 bases short and J 8 bases short, with 9 bases between. Germline lookup yields CDR1 SGHKS and CDR2 YYEKEE (reference sequence). The DNA for the CDR3 is TGTGCCAGCAGCCTACGTCAAGAAAAACTGTTTTTT. Its protein is CASSLRQEKLFF.

J is TRBJ2-5 and V is TRBV19, with TRBD2 matching over 12 bases. This CDR3 contains 15 residues. V shed 5 bases and J 3 bases; nucleotides not matched to a gene: 4. Germline assignment: CDR1 LNHDA and CDR2 SQIVND (reference sequence). CDR3 bases: TGTGCCAGTAGTCCTAGCGGGAGGGATAAAGAGACCCAGTACTTC. It yields the protein CASSPSGRDKETQYF.

This clone has only a few counts. The rearrangement links TRBV4-1 to TRBJ2-1, with D maybe TRBD2 (6 bases). Deletions cut 1 base from V and 3 bases from J, with 10 bases between. CDR1 is MGHRA and CDR2 is YSYEKL in the germline V gene. The CDR3 length is 15 residues. CDR3 residues: CASSQVGGDYNEQFF. The CDR3 DNA sequence: TGCGCCAGCAGCCAAGTGGGAGGCGACTACAATGAGCAGTTCTTC.

This sequence joins TRBV2 and TRBJ1-1; possible D gene TRBD1, 6 bases. The CDR3 runs 15 residues. Germline V lookup: CDR1 SNHLY, CDR2 FYNNEI. V dropped 6 bases and J dropped 1 base, with 15 bases sitting between them. In nucleotides, the CDR3 is TGTGCCAGCAGAGGGCCTGGGGGCGGGAACACTGAAGCTTTCTTT. Its translation: CASRGPGGGNTEAFF.

This clone was seen more than once but under ten times. The chain has TRBV30 and TRBJ2-1; 8 bases match TRBD1. The trim removed 2 bases at V and 4 bases at J, leaving 7 bases unmatched. Germline values: CDR1 GTSNPN, CDR2 SVGIG (reference sequence). The CDR3 runs to 15 residues. The CDR3 spells CAWSIRDRPYNEQFF. DNA of the CDR3: TGTGCCTGGAGTATTCGGGACAGGCCTTACAATGAGCAGTTCTTC. Together with reference TRBV30 and TRBJ2-1, the CDR3 gives the full variable domain: SQTIHQWPATLVQPVGSPLSLECTVEGTSNPNLYWYRQAAGRGLQLLFYSVGIGQISSEVPQNLSASRPQDRQFILSSKKLLLSDSGFYLCAWSIRDRPYNEQFFGPGTRLTVL.

The chain has TRBV19 and TRBJ1-3, with 7 bases that match TRBD1. V gave up 5 bases and J gave up 5 bases; unmatched junction bases: 12. The CDR3 sequence is 16 residues long. Germline CDR1 LNHDA, CDR2 SQIVND (reference sequence). This CDR3 reads CASSPQAGGRRNTIYF. CDR3 nucleotides: TGTGCCAGTAGTCCTCAGGCAGGGGGAAGAAGAAACACCATATATTTT.

This chain links TRBV10-3 with TRBJ2-1; 12 nucleotides line up with TRBD2. This CDR3 region has 16 residues. CDR1 ENHRY and CDR2 SYGVKD come from the germline V gene. V shed 4 bases and J 5 bases; nucleotides not matched to a gene: 6. CDR3: CAISAWTSGTHNEQFF. In nucleotides, the CDR3 is TGTGCCATCAGTGCATGGACTAGCGGGACCCACAATGAGCAGTTCTTC.

The table lists this clone with a count of one. This chain links TRBV7-9 with TRBJ2-7; possible D gene TRBD2, 5 bases. Trimming removed 5 bases at V and 2 bases at J, with 10 bases between. This CDR3 is 13 amino acids long. CDR1 is SEHNR, CDR2 FQNEAQ, per germline (reference sequence). The CDR3 loop reads CASSPRGTYEQYF. CDR3 DNA: TGTGCCAGCAGCCCCCGAGGGACCTACGAGCAGTACTTC.

With regard to this clone: Different DNA sequences within this sample yield the same CDR3. J is TRBJ2-3 and V is TRBV28, with a weak D call TRBD1 (6 bases). Germline assignment: CDR1 MDHEN and CDR2 SYDVKM. The V gene lost 4 bases and the J gene lost 2 bases, with 13 bases spanning the gap. The CDR3 loop spans 15 amino acids. The DNA for the CDR3 is TGTGCCAGCAGTTCCGGGCAGGGACACACAGATACGCAGTATTTT. Translation gives CASSSGQGHTDTQYF.

The chain couples TRBV18 to TRBJ2-1, with 9 bases lining up with TRBD1. Germline CDR1 and CDR2: KGHSH and LQKENI. This CDR3 comprises 20 residues. Unmatched junction bases numbered 22, after V lost 6 bases and J lost 4 bases. CDR3 protein: CASSPRDREIRAGRYNEQFF. CDR3 DNA sequence: TGTGCCAGCTCGCCTAGGGACAGGGAGATCCGCGCGGGAAGGTACAATGAGCAGTTCTTC.